The clone carrying this T cell receptor beta chain has at least ten counts. This CDR3 spans 14 amino acids. V was cut by 5 bases and J by 4 bases, with 16 bases left in between. Germline lookup yields CDR1 SQVTM and CDR2 ANQGSEA. Molecular barcoded adaptors covering alpha/delta and beta/gamma chains were used on around 400 ng RNA. MiXCR was run by TCRdb on the reads, yielding one entry per CDR3 protein. The sample consists of 25,000 or so distinct CDR3 sequences, roughly 19% of them appearing once. This entry comes from a study of read filtering for tumor transcriptome and immune sequencing. The sample was a population of CD138-negative cells sorted from bone marrow. The clonotype originates from a donor aged 40 or over with multiple myeloma. This sequence joins TRBV29-1 and TRBJ2-3; D is perhaps TRBD2 (6 bases). The CDR3 loop reads CSVLEGRGADTQYF. The CDR3, as DNA: TGCAGCGTTTTGGAGGGCCGGGGCGCAGATACGCAGTATTTT.